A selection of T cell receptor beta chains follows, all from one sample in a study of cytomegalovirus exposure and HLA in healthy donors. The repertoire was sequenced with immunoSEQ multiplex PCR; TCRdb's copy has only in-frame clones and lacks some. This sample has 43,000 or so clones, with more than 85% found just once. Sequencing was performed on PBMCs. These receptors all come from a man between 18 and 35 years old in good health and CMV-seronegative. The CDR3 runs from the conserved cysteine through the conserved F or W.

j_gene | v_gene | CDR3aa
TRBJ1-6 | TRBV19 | CASSMGQNNSPLHF
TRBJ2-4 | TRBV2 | CASSVPSGNVWAKNIQYF
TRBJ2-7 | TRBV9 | CASSVGGSTYEQYF
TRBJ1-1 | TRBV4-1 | CASSQELARGYMNTEAFF
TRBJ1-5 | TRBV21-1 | CASSSLDRGCKGSQPQHF
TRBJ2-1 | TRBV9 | CASSVGQGPNNEQFF
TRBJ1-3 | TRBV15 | CATSRKFGWGVDGNTIYF
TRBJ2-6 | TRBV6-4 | CASSEGGGANVLTF
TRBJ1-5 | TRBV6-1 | CASSGQGGSNQPQHF
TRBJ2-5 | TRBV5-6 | CASSTGAGGRETQYF
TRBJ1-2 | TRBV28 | CASMEQSYGYTF
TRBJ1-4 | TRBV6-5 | CASRPGGAAKLFF
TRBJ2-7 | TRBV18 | CASSPEQGTYEQYF
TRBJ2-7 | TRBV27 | CASSRSGTGGSEQYF
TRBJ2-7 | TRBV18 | CASSPRVRTSGSTSYEQYF
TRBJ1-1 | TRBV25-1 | CASSEFSKGAEAFF
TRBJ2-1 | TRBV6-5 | CATKTGTATYNEQFF
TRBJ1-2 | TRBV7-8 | CASSSRQGNYGYTF
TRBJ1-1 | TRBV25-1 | CASSEYKSAGGTEAFF
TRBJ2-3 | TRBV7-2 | CASSLGGASGATDTQYF
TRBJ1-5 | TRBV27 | CASSSRSGTGHQPQHF
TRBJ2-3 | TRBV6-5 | CASNTGGDTQYF
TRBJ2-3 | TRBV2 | CASSETSGLTDTQYF
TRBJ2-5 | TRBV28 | CASSTRDRGQETQYF
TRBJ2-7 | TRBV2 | CASSENSYEQYF
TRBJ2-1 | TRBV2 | CASSEEGLFLNEQFF
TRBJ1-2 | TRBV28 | CATEGQGAWANYGYTF
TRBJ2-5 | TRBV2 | CASSDLAGAQETQYF